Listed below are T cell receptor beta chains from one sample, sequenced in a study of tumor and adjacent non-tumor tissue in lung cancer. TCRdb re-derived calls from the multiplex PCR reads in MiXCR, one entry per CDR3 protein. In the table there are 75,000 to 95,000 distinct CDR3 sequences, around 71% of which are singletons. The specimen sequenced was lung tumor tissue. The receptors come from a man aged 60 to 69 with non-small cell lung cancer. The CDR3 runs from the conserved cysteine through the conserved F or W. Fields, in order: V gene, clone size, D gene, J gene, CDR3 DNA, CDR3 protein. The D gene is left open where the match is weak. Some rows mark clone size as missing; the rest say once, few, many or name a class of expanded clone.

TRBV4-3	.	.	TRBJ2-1	TGCGCCAGCAACCAAGATCTAGGGGTCGGAAATGAGCAGTTCTTC	CASNQDLGVGNEQFF
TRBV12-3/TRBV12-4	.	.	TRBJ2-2	TGTGCCAGCAGTTTTGTGTGGGGGGCAGAGAACACCGGGGAGCTGTTTTTT	CASSFVWGAENTGELFF
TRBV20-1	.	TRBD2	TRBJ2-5	TGCAGTTCCCGGTCAGCGGGGGGAGGGACCCAGTACTTC	CSSRSAGGGTQYF
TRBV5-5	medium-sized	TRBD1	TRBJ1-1	TGTGCCAGCAGCGCGACAGGGTTTGAAGCTTTCTTT	CASSATGFEAFF
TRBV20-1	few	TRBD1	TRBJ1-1	TGCAGTGCTTCCCCCGGGACAGGGAACGCTGAAGCTTTCTTT	CSASPGTGNAEAFF
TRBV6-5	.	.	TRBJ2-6	TGTGCCAGCAGAGCCCTAGGAGACCCTGGGGCCAACGTCTTGACTTTC	CASRALGDPGANVLTF
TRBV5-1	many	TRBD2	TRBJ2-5	TGCGCCAGCAGCCCCGGACTAGCGGTCCAAGAGACCCAGTACTTC	CASSPGLAVQETQYF
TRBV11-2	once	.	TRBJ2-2	TGTGCCAGCAGCTCGAGACTAGTGGGAGCGACGAACACCGGGGAGCTGTCTTTT	CASSSRLVGATNTGELSF
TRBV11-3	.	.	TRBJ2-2	TGTTCCAGCAGCTCCACTGGGGATCGCACCGGGGAGCTGTTTTTT	CSSSSTGDRTGELFF
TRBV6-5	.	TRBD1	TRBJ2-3	TGTGCCAGCTGCGCACAGGGGGTGAGAGATACGCAGTATTTT	CASCAQGVRDTQYF
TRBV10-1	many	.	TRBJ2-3	TGCGCCAGCAGTGGTAGCACAGATACGCAGTATTTT	CASSGSTDTQYF
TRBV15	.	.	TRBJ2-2	TGTGCCACTAGCAGAAGGCGGTTGGCACTTACCGGGGAGCTGTTTTTT	CATSRRRLALTGELFF
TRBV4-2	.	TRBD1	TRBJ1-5	TGTGCCGGAAGCCAAAACAGGGGCTTCAATCAGCTCCAGCATTTT	CAGSQNRGFNQLQHF
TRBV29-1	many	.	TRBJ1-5	TGCAGCGTTGAAAAAAGGGGAAGTTGGGATCAGCCCCAGCATTTT	CSVEKRGSWDQPQHF
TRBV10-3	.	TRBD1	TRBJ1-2	TGTGCCATCAGTTACAGGACAGGGAGGGACTATGGTTACACCTTC	CAISYRTGRDYGYTF
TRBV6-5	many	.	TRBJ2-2	TGTGCCAGCAGTTACCGGGGCACCGGGGAGCTGTTTTTT	CASSYRGTGELFF
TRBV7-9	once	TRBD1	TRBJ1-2	TGTGCCAGCAGCTCTGACAGGGGGCATGGCTACACCTTC	CASSSDRGHGYTF
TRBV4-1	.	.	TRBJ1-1	TGCGCCAACAGCCAAGCTTGCAACACTGAGGCTTTCTTT	CANSQACNTEAFF
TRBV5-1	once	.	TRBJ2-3	TGCGCCAGCAGCTTGGAAACAGGGACGGATACGCAGTATTTT	CASSLETGTDTQYF
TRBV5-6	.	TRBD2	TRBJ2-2	TGTGCCAGCAGCTCGGGGGGTCTGGACACCGGGGAGCTGTTTTTT	CASSSGGLDTGELFF
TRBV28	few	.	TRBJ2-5	TGTGCCAGCAGTCCTTTCTCGGGGTTGCAAGAGACCCAGTACTTC	CASSPFSGLQETQYF
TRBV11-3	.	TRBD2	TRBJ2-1	TGTGCCAGCAGCTTAGATTCTAGCGGGAGGGCCAGATTGAAGCAGTTCTTC	CASSLDSSGRARLKQFF